The source of this T cell receptor (beta chain) is a study of OX40 agonist ivuxolimab in advanced cancers. V was trimmed by 5 bases and J by 0 bases, leaving 13 bases between them. Germline CDR1 and CDR2: SEHNR and FQNEAQ (reference sequence). The CDR3 length is 15 residues. Assay used: immunoSEQ multiplex PCR; TCRdb lists only in-frame clones, some missing. The sample consists of about 80,000 clones, almost 85% of them appearing once. The chain is built from TRBV7-9 and TRBJ1-1, with a possible D match to TRBD1 (6 bases). This receptor was taken from an adult with an advanced solid tumor such as melanoma, head and neck, liver or kidney cancer. The sequences come from CD4+ or CD8+ T cells sorted from blood, collected in a trial of the OX40 agonist ivuxolimab. The CDR3 nucleotides read TGTGCCAGCAGCCGTCACGGGACACTGAACACTGAAGCTTTCTTT. Translation gives CASSRHGTLNTEAFF.